This passage covers 28 T cell receptor beta chains from one sample sequenced in a study of T cells in Graves' hyperthyroidism and ophthalmopathy. Researchers took RNA transcripts and amplified the TCR beta CDR3 regions from them. The TCR CDR3 first-round RT-PCR relied on the HTBI primer set. Via MiXCR, TCRdb re-called the multiplex PCR reads, giving one row per CDR3 protein. Of approximately 640,000 distinct CDR3 sequences in the sample, roughly 45% were seen once. The sequenced sample consisted of peripheral blood or thyroid tissue (not recorded which). The receptors stem from an adult man with Graves' disease, either hyperthyroidism or ophthalmopathy (not recorded which).

J is TRBJ1-2 and V is TRBV5-1; 8 bases align to TRBD1. This CDR3 has 15 amino acids. The germline CDR1 and CDR2 sequences are SGHRS and YFSETQ. V lost 4 bases, J lost 4 bases, and 9 bases stayed unmatched. The CDR3 reads CASSPTGGDGYGYTF. The CDR3 coding sequence is TGCGCCAGCAGCCCAACAGGGGGTGACGGCTATGGCTACACCTTC.

A single count supports this clonotype. The V and J genes are TRBV7-8 and TRBJ2-7, with 11 bases fitting TRBD1. The CDR3 loop spans 14 amino acids. V gave up 9 bases and J gave up 5 bases; unmatched junction bases: 9. The V gene's germline CDR1 is SGHVS and CDR2 FQNEAQ. CDR3 coding DNA: TGTGCCAGTAGTATAGAGGGACAGGGGGACGAGCAGTACTTC. Protein sequence: CASSIEGQGDEQYF. Together with reference TRBV7-8 and TRBJ2-7, the CDR3 gives the full variable domain: GAGVSQSPRYKVAKRGQDVALRCDPISGHVSLFWYQQALGQGPEFLTYFQNEAQLDKSGLPSDRFFAERPEGSVSTLKIQRTQQEDSAVYLCASSIEGQGDEQYFGPGTRLTVT.

The chain joins TRBV2 to TRBJ1-4, with TRBD1 as a possible D gene (5 bases). The CDR3 spans 14 residues. With 8 bases removed from V and 2 bases from J, the gap between germline ends came to 12 bases. Germline V CDR1 and CDR2: SNHLY, FYNNEI. CDR3 coding DNA: TGTGCCAGCTGGGCAGGGAACACTAATGAAAAACTGTTTTTT. Its protein product is CASWAGNTNEKLFF.

This rearrangement joins TRBV25-1 to TRBJ1-6; a weak D match, TRBD1 (5 bases). The CDR3 extends over 14 amino acids. CDR1 and CDR2 from the germline V gene are MGHDK and SYGVNS. CDR3: CARDSTAPNSPLHF. Here the CDR3 DNA reads TGTGCTAGAGACTCGACAGCCCCTAATTCACCCCTCCACTTT.

The chain joins TRBV29-1 to TRBJ1-6; D uncertain. Deletions cut 3 bases from V and 8 bases from J, with 17 bases between. CDR3 length: 15 amino acids. CDR1 SQVTM and CDR2 ANQGSEA come from the germline V gene. This CDR3 is CSVDNPKGIDSPLHF. The CDR3 DNA is TGCAGCGTTGATAACCCAAAAGGGATCGATTCACCCCTCCACTTT.

J is TRBJ2-7 and V is TRBV2; 10 bases map to TRBD2. The V gene end was trimmed by 3 bases and the J gene end by 0 bases; junction bases not matched to a gene: 8. CDR3 length: 17 residues. Germline V gene lookup returns CDR1 SNHLY and CDR2 FYNNEI. CDR3 region: CASSEDSGGPSSYEQYF. The CDR3 coding sequence is TGTGCCAGCAGTGAGGATAGCGGGGGGCCGAGCTCCTACGAGCAGTACTTC.

The chain links TRBV5-1 to TRBJ1-1, with 8 bases that match TRBD1. CDR1 and CDR2 from the germline V gene are SGHRS and YFSETQ. The CDR3 is 15 residues long. V trimming: 0 bases; J trimming: 3 bases; junction bases outside the gene matches: 4. This CDR3 reads CASSLGQGRYTEAFF. The CDR3 DNA reads TGCGCCAGCAGCTTGGGACAGGGGCGATACACTGAAGCTTTCTTT.

Remarks on this clonotype: As the CDR3 is not closed by the conserved phenylalanine or tryptophan, this likely results from a read error. No DNA is shown, since the ends of the CDR3 on it are uncertain; the CDR3 is the one TCRdb lists. V and J are TRBV7-8 and TRBJ1-4; TRBD1, the D gene given by the table, was not confirmed from the DNA. From germline, CDR1 is SGHVS and CDR2 FQNEAQ. The CDR3 is 11 residues long, counting both termini. CDR3 in amino acids: CASSYGTAAGY.

V usage is TRBV7-9 and J usage is TRBJ2-5, with 8 bases that match TRBD1. This CDR3 is 16 amino acids long. The J segment lost 4 bases and the V segment lost 5 bases, leaving 12 bases of the junction unmatched. From germline, CDR1 is SEHNR and CDR2 FQNEAQ (reference sequence). The CDR3 DNA reads as TGTGCCAGCAGCCAAGAACGGACAGGGATGGGAGAGACCCAGTACTTC. Amino acids: CASSQERTGMGETQYF.

The genes are TRBV10-2 and TRBJ2-7; 8 bases match TRBD2. Germline V gene data show CDR1 as WSHSY and CDR2 as SAAADI. V was clipped by 11 bases and J by 2 bases; unmatched bases: 5. The CDR3 runs 12 residues. CDR3 amino acids: CAGTSGTYEQYF. Here the CDR3 DNA reads TGCGCCGGCACTAGCGGAACCTACGAGCAGTACTTC.

This clonotype was seen many times. The V gene is TRBV9, the J gene TRBJ1-5; no firm D call. From germline, CDR1 is SGDLS and CDR2 YYNGEE. The CDR3 spans 13 residues. Trimming cost V 3 bases and J 3 bases, with 7 bases left between them. This CDR3 reads CASSEEVNQPQHF. The CDR3 DNA sequence: TGTGCCAGCAGCGAGGAAGTCAATCAGCCCCAGCATTTT.

This chain joins TRBV7-6 and TRBJ2-2, with TRBD2 identical over 14 bases. From germline, CDR1 is SGHVS and CDR2 FNYEAQ. This CDR3 is built from 17 residues. V gave up 5 bases and J gave up 6 bases; unmatched junction bases: 8. The CDR3 reads CASSRGLAGVGAGELFF. The CDR3 nucleotides are TGTGCCAGCAGCCGGGGACTAGCGGGAGTCGGCGCCGGGGAGCTGTTTTTT.

The chain uses TRBV6-1 and TRBJ2-7, with TRBD1 identical over 9 bases. V dropped 7 bases and J dropped 4; count of bases not matched to a gene: 5. The CDR3 runs 13 residues. Germline V gives CDR1 MNHNS, CDR2 SASEGT. CDR3 amino acids: CASTRQGGYEQYF. The CDR3 coding sequence is TGTGCCAGCACTAGACAGGGGGGATACGAGCAGTACTTC.

Remarks on this clonotype: A much bigger clone sits one base away, suggesting this may be a read error. The V call is TRBV24-1, the J call TRBJ1-5; 7 nucleotides match TRBD1. Germline V gene lookup returns CDR1 KGHDR and CDR2 SFDVKD. The CDR3 is 16 residues long. The CDR3 region is CATGDSRQGGNQPQHF. The CDR3 DNA is TGTGCCACCGGTGATTCCAGACAGGGAGGCAATCAGCCCCAGCATTTT.

The chain is built from TRBV7-2 and TRBJ2-7, with a possible D match to TRBD1 (5 bases). Trimming removed 3 bases at V and 8 bases at J, with 14 bases between. This CDR3 spans 13 amino acids. The germline CDR1 and CDR2 sequences are SGHTA and FQGNSA. CDR3 sequence: CASSLGLPLQQYF. The CDR3 coding sequence is TGTGCCAGCAGCTTGGGGCTCCCTTTGCAGCAGTACTTC.

Concerning this clonotype: A read error may be the cause here, since a much bigger clone is one base away. CDR3 protein: CANSGDIEYEQYF. The CDR3 bases are TGTGCCAACAGCGGGGACATCGAGTACGAGCAGTACTTC. The chain is built from TRBV5-6 and TRBJ2-7; possibly TRBD2 for D (7 bases). The germline V gene has CDR1 SGHDT and CDR2 YYEEEE. The CDR3 has 13 amino acids.

The rearrangement joins TRBV10-3 to TRBJ1-2; D might be TRBD1 (6 bases). V lost 1 base and J lost 7, with 16 bases in between. Looked up from germline, CDR1 is ENHRY and CDR2 is SYGVKD. This CDR3 region has 15 residues. This chain's CDR3 is CAISEYGGHIGGYTF. CDR3 DNA: TGTGCCATCAGTGAGTACGGGGGGCATATTGGTGGCTACACCTTC.

This clonotype was found a few times. The chain joins TRBV24-1 to TRBJ2-5, with 10 bases aligning to TRBD2. With 5 bases clipped from V and 1 base from J, the junction kept 9 bases outside the gene matches. The germline V gene encodes CDR1 KGHDR and CDR2 SFDVKD. CDR3 size: 17 residues. The CDR3 here is CATSASSSGGLQETQYF. DNA of the CDR3: TGTGCCACCAGTGCTTCGTCTAGCGGGGGCCTCCAAGAGACCCAGTACTTC.

V is TRBV29-1 and J is TRBJ2-7; D tentatively fits TRBD1 or TRBD2 (5 bases each). The CDR3 loop spans 11 amino acids. Per germline, CDR1 SQVTM and CDR2 ANQGSEA. V lost 3 bases and J lost 5, with 8 bases in between. CDR3 protein: CSVDWGNEQYF. CDR3 in DNA: TGCAGCGTTGATTGGGGGAACGAGCAGTACTTC.

The V call is TRBV29-1, the J call TRBJ1-2; D is possibly TRBD1 (6 bases). The CDR3 totals 18 residues. Germline V CDR1 and CDR2: SQVTM, ANQGSEA. Trimming shortened V by 4 bases and J by 13 bases, and 37 bases separated the two germline ends. The CDR3 bases are TGCAGCGTTGGTTGGGACCGCAGGGACACTGAAGCGAGGTCGGGGGCCACCTTC. It translates to CSVGWDRRDTEARSGATF.

This clonotype was observed many times. The chain has TRBV2 and TRBJ2-7; D might be TRBD2 (6 bases). CDR1 and CDR2 from the germline V gene are SNHLY and FYNNEI. Trimming cost V 6 bases and J 6 bases, with 18 bases left between them. The length of the CDR3 is 14 residues. CDR3 DNA sequence: TGTGCCAGCAGCAAGACTAGGTTGAACTCCGAGCAGTACTTC. Translated: CASSKTRLNSEQYF.

The chain links TRBV19 to TRBJ1-5, with D possibly being TRBD1 (5 bases). This CDR3 spans 14 amino acids. Trimming left V 2 bases short and J 5 bases short, with 10 bases between. Germline assignment: CDR1 LNHDA and CDR2 SQIVND (reference sequence). For the CDR3, the DNA is TGTGCCAGTAGTATACGGGGGATTCATCAGCCCCAGCATTTT. This gives the protein CASSIRGIHQPQHF.

CDR3 protein: CASSYAPGRILTYEQYF. CDR3 nucleotide sequence: TGTGCCAGCAGTTACGCCCCGGGACGGATCTTAACCTACGAGCAGTACTTC. This chain uses TRBV6-5 with TRBJ2-7; the D call may be TRBD1 or TRBD2 (5 bases each). The CDR3 length is 17 residues. Between the trimmed V and J ends, which lost 2 bases and 2 bases, there was a span of 19 bases. Germline-derived CDR1 and CDR2 are MNHEY and SVGAGI.

CDR3: CATSEYRAGYRAEAFF. The DNA of the CDR3 is TGTGCCACCAGCGAGTACAGGGCGGGGTATCGGGCTGAAGCTTTCTTT. This chain uses TRBV15 with TRBJ1-1, with D possibly matching TRBD1 (6 bases). Germline V gene lookup returns CDR1 LNHNV and CDR2 YYDKDF (reference sequence). V shed 5 bases and J shed 6 bases, with 22 bases lying between them. This CDR3 has 16 residues.

This clonotype was seen many times. The V and J genes are TRBV29-1 and TRBJ1-2; D gene uncertain. This CDR3 contains 13 residues. Germline V gene lookup returns CDR1 SQVTM and CDR2 ANQGSEA. The V end was cut by 5 bases, the J end by 7 bases, with 17 bases between. The CDR3 spells CSVPLGAIRGYTF. CDR3 in DNA: TGCAGCGTTCCCCTCGGCGCTATCCGTGGCTACACCTTC.

V usage is TRBV12-3 or TRBV12-4 and J usage is TRBJ1-3; D is undetermined. This CDR3 has 12 amino acids. The V end lost 3 bases, the J end lost 4 bases, and 4 bases lay between the germline ends. In nucleotides, the CDR3 is TGTGCCAGCAGTTTCGTAGGAAACACCATATATTTT. This encodes CASSFVGNTIYF.

At least ten counts were recorded for this clonotype. This chain connects TRBV29-1 to TRBJ1-2; tentatively, D is TRBD1 (5 bases). Germline lookup yields CDR1 SQVTM and CDR2 ANQGSEA. The CDR3 sequence is 12 residues long. Deletions cut 7 bases from V and 0 bases from J, with 9 bases between. The CDR3: CSGGDPNYGYTF. CDR3 coding DNA: TGCAGCGGCGGGGACCCTAACTATGGCTACACCTTC.

This clonotype was detected only a few times. The V gene is TRBV7-9, the J gene TRBJ2-7; 10 bases map to TRBD1. CDR1 and CDR2 from the germline V gene are SEHNR and FQNEAQ (reference sequence). This CDR3 is built from 14 residues. Trimming cost V 4 bases and J 0 bases; bases outside gene matches: 0. CDR3 protein: CASSWDRGSYEQYF. CDR3 coding DNA: TGTGCCAGCAGCTGGGACAGGGGCTCCTACGAGCAGTACTTC.